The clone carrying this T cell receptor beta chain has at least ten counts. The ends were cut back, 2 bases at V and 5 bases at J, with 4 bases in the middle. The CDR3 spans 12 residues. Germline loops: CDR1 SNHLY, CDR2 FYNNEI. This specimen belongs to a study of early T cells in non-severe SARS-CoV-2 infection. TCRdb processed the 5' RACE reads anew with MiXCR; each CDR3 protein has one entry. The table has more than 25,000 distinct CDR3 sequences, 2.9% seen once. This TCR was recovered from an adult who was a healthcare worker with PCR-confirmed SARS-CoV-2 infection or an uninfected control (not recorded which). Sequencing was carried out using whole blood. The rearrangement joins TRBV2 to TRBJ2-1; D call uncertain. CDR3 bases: TGTGCCAGCAGTGAACGGGACAATGAGCAGTTCTTC. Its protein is CASSERDNEQFF.